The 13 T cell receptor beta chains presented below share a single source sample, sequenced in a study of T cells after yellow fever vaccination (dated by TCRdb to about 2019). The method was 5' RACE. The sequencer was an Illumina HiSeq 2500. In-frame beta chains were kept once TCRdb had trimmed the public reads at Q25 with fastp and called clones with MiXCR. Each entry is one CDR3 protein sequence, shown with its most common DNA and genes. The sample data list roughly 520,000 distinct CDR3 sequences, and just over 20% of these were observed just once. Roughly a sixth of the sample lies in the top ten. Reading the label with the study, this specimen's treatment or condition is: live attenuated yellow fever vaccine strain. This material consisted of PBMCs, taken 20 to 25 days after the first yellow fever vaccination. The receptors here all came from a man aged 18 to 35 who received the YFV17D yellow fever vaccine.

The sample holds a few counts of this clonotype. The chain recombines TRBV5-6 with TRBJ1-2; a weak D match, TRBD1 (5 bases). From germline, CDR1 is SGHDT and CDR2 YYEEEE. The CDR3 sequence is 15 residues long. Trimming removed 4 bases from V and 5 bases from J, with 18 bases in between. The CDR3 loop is CASSIGTKEGYGYTF. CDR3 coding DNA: TGTGCCAGCAGCATAGGGACGAAAGAGGGATATGGCTACACCTTC.

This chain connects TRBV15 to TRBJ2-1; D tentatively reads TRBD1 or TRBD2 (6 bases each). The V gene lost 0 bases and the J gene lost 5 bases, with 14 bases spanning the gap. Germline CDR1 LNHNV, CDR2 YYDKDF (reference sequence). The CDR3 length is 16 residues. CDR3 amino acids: CATSRDWGARNNEQFF. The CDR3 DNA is TGTGCCACCAGCAGAGATTGGGGGGCTCGGAACAATGAGCAGTTCTTC. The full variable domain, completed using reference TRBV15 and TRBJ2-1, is DAMVIQNPRYQVTQFGKPVTLSCSQTLNHNVMYWYQQKSSQAPKLLFHYYDKDFNNEADTPDNFQSRRPNTSFCFLDIRSPGLGDTAMYLCATSRDWGARNNEQFFGPGTRLTVL.

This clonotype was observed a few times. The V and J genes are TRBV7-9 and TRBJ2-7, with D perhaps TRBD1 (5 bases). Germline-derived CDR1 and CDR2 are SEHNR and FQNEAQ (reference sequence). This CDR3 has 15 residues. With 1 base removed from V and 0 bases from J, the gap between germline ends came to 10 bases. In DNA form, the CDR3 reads TGTGCCAGCAGCTTAGGACAGACGATCTCCTACGAGCAGTACTTC. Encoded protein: CASSLGQTISYEQYF.

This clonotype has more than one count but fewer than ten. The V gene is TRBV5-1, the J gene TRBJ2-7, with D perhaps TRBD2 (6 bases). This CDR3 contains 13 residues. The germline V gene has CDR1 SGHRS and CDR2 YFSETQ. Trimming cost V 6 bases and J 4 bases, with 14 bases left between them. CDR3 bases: TGCGCCAGCAAGGAGGGGCTCAAGTACGAGCAGTACTTC. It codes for CASKEGLKYEQYF.

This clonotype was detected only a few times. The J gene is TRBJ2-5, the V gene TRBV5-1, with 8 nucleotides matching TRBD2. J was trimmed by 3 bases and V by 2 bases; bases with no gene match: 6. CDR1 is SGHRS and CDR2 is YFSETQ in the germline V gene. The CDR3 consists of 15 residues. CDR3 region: CASSLMTRGEETQYF. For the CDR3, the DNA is TGCGCCAGCAGCTTAATGACGCGGGGGGAAGAGACCCAGTACTTC. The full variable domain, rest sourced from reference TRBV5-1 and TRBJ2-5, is KAGVTQTPRYLIKTRGQQVTLSCSPISGHRSVSWYQQTPGQGLQFLFEYFSETQRNKGNFPGRFSGRQFSNSRSEMNVSTLELGDSALYLCASSLMTRGEETQYFGPGTRLLVL.

CDR3: CASRLGLAASTDTQYF. Here the CDR3 DNA reads TGTGCCAGCAGACTGGGACTAGCCGCGAGCACAGATACGCAGTATTTT. The chain joins TRBV5-4 to TRBJ2-3; 9 bases match TRBD2. The germline CDR1 and CDR2 sequences are SGHNT and YYREEE (reference sequence). This CDR3 region has 16 residues. V shed 5 bases and J 0 bases; nucleotides not matched to a gene: 7.

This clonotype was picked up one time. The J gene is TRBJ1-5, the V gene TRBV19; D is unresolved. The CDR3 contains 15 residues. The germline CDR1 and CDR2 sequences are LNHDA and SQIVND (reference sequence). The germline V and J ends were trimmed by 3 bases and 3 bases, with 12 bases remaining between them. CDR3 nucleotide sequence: TGTGCCAGTAGTATGGGGTTGGGCGACAATCAGCCCCAGCATTTT. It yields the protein CASSMGLGDNQPQHF.

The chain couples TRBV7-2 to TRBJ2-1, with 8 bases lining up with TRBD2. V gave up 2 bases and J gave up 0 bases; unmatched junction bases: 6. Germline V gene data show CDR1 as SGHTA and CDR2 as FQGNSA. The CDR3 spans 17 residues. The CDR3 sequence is CASSLYSGRYSYNEQFF. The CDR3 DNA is TGTGCCAGCAGCTTATACAGCGGGAGATACTCCTACAATGAGCAGTTCTTC.

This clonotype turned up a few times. This CDR3 is CASSLVGTGSGIAEAFF. The CDR3 DNA sequence: TGCGCCAGCAGCTTGGTTGGTACAGGGAGTGGTATCGCTGAAGCTTTCTTT. This chain links TRBV5-1 with TRBJ1-1; TRBD1 is a possible D gene (6 bases). Germline-derived CDR1 and CDR2 are SGHRS and YFSETQ. V was pared by 0 bases and J by 6 bases, with 21 bases between. CDR3 length equals 17 residues.

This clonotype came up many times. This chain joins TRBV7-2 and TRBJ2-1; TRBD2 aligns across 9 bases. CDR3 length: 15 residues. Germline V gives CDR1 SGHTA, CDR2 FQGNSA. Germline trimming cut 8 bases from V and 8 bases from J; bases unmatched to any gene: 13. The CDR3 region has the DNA TGTGCCAGCCGATTGCTCAGCGGGGGGCAGGATGAGCAGTTCTTC. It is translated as CASRLLSGGQDEQFF.

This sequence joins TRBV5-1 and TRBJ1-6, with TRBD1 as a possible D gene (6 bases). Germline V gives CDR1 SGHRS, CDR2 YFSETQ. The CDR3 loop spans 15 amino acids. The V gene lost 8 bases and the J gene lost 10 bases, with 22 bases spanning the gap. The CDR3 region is CASRESSGDQSPLHF. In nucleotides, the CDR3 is TGCGCCAGTCGAGAATCGTCAGGGGATCAGTCACCCCTCCACTTT.

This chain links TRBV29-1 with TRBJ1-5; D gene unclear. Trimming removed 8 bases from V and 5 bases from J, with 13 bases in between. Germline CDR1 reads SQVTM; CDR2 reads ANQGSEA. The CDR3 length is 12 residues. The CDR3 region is CSPTGRDQPQHF. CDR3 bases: TGCAGCCCAACGGGTAGGGATCAGCCCCAGCATTTT.

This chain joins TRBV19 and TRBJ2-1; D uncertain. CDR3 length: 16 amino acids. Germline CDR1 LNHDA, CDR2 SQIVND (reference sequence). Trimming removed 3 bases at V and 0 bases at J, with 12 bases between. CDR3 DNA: TGTGCCAGTAGTATCCCTGAGGCGAGCTCCTACAATGAGCAGTTCTTC. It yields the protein CASSIPEASSYNEQFF.